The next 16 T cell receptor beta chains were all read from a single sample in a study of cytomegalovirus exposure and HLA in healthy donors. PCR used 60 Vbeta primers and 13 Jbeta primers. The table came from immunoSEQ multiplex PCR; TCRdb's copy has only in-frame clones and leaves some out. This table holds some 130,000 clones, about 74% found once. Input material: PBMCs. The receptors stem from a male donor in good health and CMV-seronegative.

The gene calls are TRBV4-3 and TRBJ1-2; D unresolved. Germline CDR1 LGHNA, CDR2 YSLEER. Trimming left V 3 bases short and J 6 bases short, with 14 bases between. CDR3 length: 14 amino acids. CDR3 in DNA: TGCGCCAGCAGCCACCTCGAAGGAGGCAATGGCTACACCTTC. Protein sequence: CASSHLEGGNGYTF.

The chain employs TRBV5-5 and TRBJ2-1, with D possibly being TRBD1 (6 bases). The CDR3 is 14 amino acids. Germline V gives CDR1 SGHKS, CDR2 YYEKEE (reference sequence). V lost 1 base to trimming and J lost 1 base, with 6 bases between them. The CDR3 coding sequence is TGTGCCAGCAGCTTGACAGGGTCCTACAATGAGCAGTTCTTC. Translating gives CASSLTGSYNEQFF.

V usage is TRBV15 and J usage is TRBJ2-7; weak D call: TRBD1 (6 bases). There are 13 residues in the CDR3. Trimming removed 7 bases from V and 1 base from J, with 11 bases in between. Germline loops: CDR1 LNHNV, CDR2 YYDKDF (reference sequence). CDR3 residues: CATTGRGSYEQYF. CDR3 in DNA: TGTGCCACCACCGGCAGGGGTTCCTACGAGCAGTACTTC.

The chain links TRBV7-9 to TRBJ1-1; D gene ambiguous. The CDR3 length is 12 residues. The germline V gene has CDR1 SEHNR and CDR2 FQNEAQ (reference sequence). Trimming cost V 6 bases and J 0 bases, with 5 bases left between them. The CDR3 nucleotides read TGTGCCAGCAGTGTTATGAACACTGAAGCTTTCTTT. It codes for CASSVMNTEAFF.

DNA for the CDR3: TGTGCCAGCAGCGAGTGGGAGACCCAGTACTTC. Its protein product is CASSEWETQYF. The chain recombines TRBV2 with TRBJ2-5; D is unresolved. The V and J ends lost 6 bases and 5 bases respectively, with 7 bases between them. This CDR3 region has 11 residues. The germline V gene has CDR1 SNHLY and CDR2 FYNNEI.

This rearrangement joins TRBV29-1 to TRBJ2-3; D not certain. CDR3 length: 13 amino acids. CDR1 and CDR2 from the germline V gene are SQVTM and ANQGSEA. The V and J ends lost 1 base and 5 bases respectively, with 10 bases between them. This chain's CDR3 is CSVEGQRGDTQYF. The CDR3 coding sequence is TGCAGCGTTGAAGGGCAGCGCGGAGATACGCAGTATTTT.

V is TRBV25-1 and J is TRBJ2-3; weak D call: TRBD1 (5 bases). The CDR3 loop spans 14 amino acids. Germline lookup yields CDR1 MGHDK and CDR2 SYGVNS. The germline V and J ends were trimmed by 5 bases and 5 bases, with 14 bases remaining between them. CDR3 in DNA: TGTGCCAGCAGTAAGACAGCCCAGGGAGATACGCAGTATTTT. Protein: CASSKTAQGDTQYF. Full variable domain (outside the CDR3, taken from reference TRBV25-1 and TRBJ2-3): EADIYQTPRYLVIGTGKKITLECSQTMGHDKMYWYQQDPGMELHLIHYSYGVNSTEKGDLSSESTVSRIRTEHFPLTLESARPSHTSQYLCASSKTAQGDTQYFGPGTRLTVL.

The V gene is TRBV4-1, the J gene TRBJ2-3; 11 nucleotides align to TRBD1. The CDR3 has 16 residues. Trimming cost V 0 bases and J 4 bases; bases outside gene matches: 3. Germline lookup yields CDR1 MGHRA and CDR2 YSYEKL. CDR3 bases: TGCGCCAGCAGCCAAGATAGGGGACAGGGGGCAGATACGCAGTATTTT. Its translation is CASSQDRGQGADTQYF.

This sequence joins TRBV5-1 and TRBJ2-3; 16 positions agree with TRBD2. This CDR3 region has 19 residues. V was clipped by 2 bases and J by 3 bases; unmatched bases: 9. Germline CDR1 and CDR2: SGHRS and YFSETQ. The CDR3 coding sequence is TGCGCCAGCAGCTTTGCCGGGACTAGCGGGGGGGCTGGAACAGATACGCAGTATTTT. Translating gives CASSFAGTSGGAGTDTQYF.

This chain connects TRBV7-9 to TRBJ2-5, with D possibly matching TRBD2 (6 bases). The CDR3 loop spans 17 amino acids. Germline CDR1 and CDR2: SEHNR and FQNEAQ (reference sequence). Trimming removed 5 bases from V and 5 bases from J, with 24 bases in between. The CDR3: CASSKTHSGLEGETQYF. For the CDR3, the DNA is TGTGCCAGCAGCAAGACACATTCGGGACTCGAGGGCGAGACCCAGTACTTC.

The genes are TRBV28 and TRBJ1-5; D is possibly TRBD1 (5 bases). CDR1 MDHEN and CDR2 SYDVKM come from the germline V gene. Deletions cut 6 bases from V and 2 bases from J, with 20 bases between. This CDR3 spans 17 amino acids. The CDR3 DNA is TGTGCCAGCAGCCCCGCCCGGGGGGGACGAGGCAATCAGCCCCAGCATTTT. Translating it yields CASSPARGGRGNQPQHF.

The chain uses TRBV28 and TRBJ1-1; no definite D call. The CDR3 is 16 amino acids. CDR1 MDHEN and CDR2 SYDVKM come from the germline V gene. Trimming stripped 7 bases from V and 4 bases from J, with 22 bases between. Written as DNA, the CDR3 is TGTGCCAGCAACATTGAACGACGGCGGATGTCCACTGAAGCTTTCTTT. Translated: CASNIERRRMSTEAFF.

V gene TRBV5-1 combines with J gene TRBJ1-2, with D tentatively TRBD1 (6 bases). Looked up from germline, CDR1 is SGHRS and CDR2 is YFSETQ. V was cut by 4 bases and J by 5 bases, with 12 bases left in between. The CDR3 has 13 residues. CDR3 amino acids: CASSPGTPYGYTF. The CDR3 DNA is TGCGCCAGCAGCCCGGGGACACCTTATGGCTACACCTTC.

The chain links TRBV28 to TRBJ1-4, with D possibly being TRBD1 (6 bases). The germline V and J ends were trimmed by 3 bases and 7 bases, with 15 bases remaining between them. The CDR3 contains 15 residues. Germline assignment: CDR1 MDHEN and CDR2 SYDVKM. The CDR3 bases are TGTGCCAGCAGTTTGAAGCAGGGGAATAGTGAAAAACTGTTTTTT. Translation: CASSLKQGNSEKLFF.

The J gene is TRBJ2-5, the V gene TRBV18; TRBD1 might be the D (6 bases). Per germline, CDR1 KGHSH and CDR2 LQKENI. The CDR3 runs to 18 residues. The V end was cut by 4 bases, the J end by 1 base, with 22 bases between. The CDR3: CASSRQRGSRLSQETQYF. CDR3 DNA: TGTGCCAGCTCACGACAGAGGGGGTCCCGTCTGTCCCAAGAGACCCAGTACTTC.

CDR3 bases: TGTGCCAGCGCACTCCCAGCGGGAGAGACCTACGAGCAGTACTTC. Translating it yields CASALPAGETYEQYF. The chain carries TRBV6-4 and TRBJ2-7, with TRBD2 matching 8 bases. CDR3 length: 15 residues. Germline V CDR1 and CDR2: MRHNA, SNTAGT. The J segment lost 2 bases and the V segment lost 8 bases, leaving 11 bases of the junction unmatched.